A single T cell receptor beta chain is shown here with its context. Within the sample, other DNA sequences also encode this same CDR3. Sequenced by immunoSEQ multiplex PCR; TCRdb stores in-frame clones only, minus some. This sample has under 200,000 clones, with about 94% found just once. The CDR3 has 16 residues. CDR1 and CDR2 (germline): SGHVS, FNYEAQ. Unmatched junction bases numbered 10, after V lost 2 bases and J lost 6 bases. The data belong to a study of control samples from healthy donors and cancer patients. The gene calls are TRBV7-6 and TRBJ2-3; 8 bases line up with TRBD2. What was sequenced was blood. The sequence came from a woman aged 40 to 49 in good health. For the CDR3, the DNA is TGTGCCAGCAGCTTACAGGGAGCGGGAGTTGGGGATACGCAGTATTTT. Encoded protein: CASSLQGAGVGDTQYF.